The 13 T cell receptor beta chains presented below share a single source sample, sequenced in a study of graft-versus-host responses after intestinal transplantation. No antigen has been assigned to these receptors. Profiled with immunoSEQ multiplex PCR; TCRdb holds only in-frame clones, not every one. Of over 70,000 clones listed, about four fifths were seen once; the top ten hold about 15%. The sequencing used unstimulated CD8+ T cells sorted from spleen or lymph node cells, collected before intestinal transplant. These receptors were collected from a human donor who received an intestinal transplant.

This clone was counted only a few times. The chain carries TRBV6-4 and TRBJ2-3; 8 bases are shared with TRBD2. The V and J ends lost 6 bases and 6 bases, in that order; junction bases with no gene match: 8. Germline CDR1 reads MRHNA; CDR2 reads SNTAGT. The CDR3 totals 14 residues. CDR3 DNA sequence: TGTGCCAGCAGCCTCGGGGGGGCCGGGGATACGCAGTATTTT. It encodes CASSLGGAGDTQYF.

At least ten counts were recorded for this clone. The V gene is TRBV5-4, the J gene TRBJ1-1; D possibly corresponds to TRBD1 (5 bases). The length of the CDR3 is 13 residues. The germline gives CDR1 SGHNT, CDR2 YYREEE (reference sequence). V dropped 0 bases and J dropped 5 bases, with 8 bases sitting between them. The CDR3 DNA reads as TGTGCCAGCAGCTTGGCCTCAGGGACTGAAGCTTTCTTT. It encodes CASSLASGTEAFF.

J is TRBJ2-7 and V is TRBV6-5; TRBD2 aligns across 7 bases. After removal of 0 bases from V and 5 bases from J, the junction contained 4 bases not matched to a gene. The CDR3 has 14 amino acids. The germline gives CDR1 MNHEY, CDR2 SVGAGI. CDR3 coding DNA: TGTGCCAGCAGTTACTCCCGACTAGCAAACGAGCAGTACTTC. Amino acid sequence: CASSYSRLANEQYF.

The chain has TRBV11-1 and TRBJ1-3, with D possibly matching TRBD1 (6 bases). The germline CDR1 and CDR2 sequences are SGHAT and FQDESV (reference sequence). V lost 5 bases and J 0 bases, leaving 14 bases between the germline ends. The length of the CDR3 is 16 residues. Written as DNA, the CDR3 is TGTGCCAGCAGCCGGGGGCGACTGCCCTCTGGAAACACCATATATTTT. Encoded protein: CASSRGRLPSGNTIYF.

The chain combines TRBV10-2 with TRBJ2-7; 10 bases agree with TRBD2. The trim removed 0 bases at V and 7 bases at J, leaving 12 bases unmatched. This CDR3 is built from 17 residues. Germline lookup yields CDR1 WSHSY and CDR2 SAAADI. CDR3 bases: TGCGCCAGCAGTGAGTCCCCCCTCAGCGGGGGGGCGGAGGAGCAGTACTTC. Protein sequence: CASSESPLSGGAEEQYF.

This rearrangement joins TRBV10-1 to TRBJ2-3; the match to TRBD2 covers 7 bases. V shed 2 bases and J 2 bases; nucleotides not matched to a gene: 1. Germline lookup yields CDR1 WNHNN and CDR2 SYGVQD (reference sequence). CDR3 size: 14 residues. In nucleotides, the CDR3 is TGCGCCAGCAGTGAGGGGACTACCACAGATACGCAGTATTTT. Its translation is CASSEGTTTDTQYF.

In this sample, this clone turned up once. The genes are TRBV29-1 and TRBJ2-5; 7 nucleotides align to TRBD2. V lost 0 bases and J lost 1; bases outside the gene matches: 5. The CDR3 runs to 15 residues. Germline V gives CDR1 SQVTM, CDR2 ANQGSEA. As DNA, the CDR3 is TGCAGCGTTGAAGATCCCCGGGAGGCCCAAGAGACCCAGTACTTC. Residues: CSVEDPREAQETQYF.

The chain combines TRBV7-9 with TRBJ2-7, with TRBD2 matching 8 bases. This CDR3 has 15 residues. CDR1 and CDR2 (germline): SEHNR, FQNEAQ (reference sequence). The ends lost 0 bases at V and 3 bases at J; junction bases unmatched: 4. CDR3 coding DNA: TGTGCCAGCAGCTTAGCGGGGACTAGATTCTACGAGCAGTACTTC. Its protein is CASSLAGTRFYEQYF. Full variable domain (rest looked up from reference TRBV7-9 and TRBJ2-7): DTGVSQNPRHKITKRGQNVTFRCDPISEHNRLYWYRQTLGQGPEFLTYFQNEAQLEKSRLLSDRFSAERPKGSFSTLEIQRTEQGDSAMYLCASSLAGTRFYEQYFGPGTRLTVT.

The V gene is TRBV7-9, the J gene TRBJ2-3, with D uncertain. Deletions cut 3 bases from V and 6 bases from J, with 13 bases between. Germline loops: CDR1 SEHNR, CDR2 FQNEAQ (reference sequence). The CDR3 sequence is 14 residues long. CDR3 in DNA: TGTGCCAGCAGCTTGGGCTCAAACTGGGATACGCAGTATTTT. Amino acids: CASSLGSNWDTQYF.

The V call is TRBV6-5, the J call TRBJ2-7; a possible D gene is TRBD1 (5 bases). Trimming removed 7 bases from V and 7 bases from J, with 20 bases in between. The length of the CDR3 is 14 residues. Germline values: CDR1 MNHEY, CDR2 SVGAGI. This CDR3 reads CASTIKRGLLEQYF. The CDR3 DNA is TGTGCCAGCACCATAAAAAGGGGCTTGTTGGAGCAGTACTTC.

Worth noting for this clone: The identical CDR3 is also encoded by other nucleotide sequences in the sample. The chain combines TRBV4-1 with TRBJ2-7; unclear D gene. There are 13 residues in the CDR3. CDR1 and CDR2 from the germline V gene are MGHRA and YSYEKL. Between the trimmed V and J ends, which lost 1 base and 3 bases, there was a span of 7 bases. The CDR3 DNA reads as TGCGCCAGCAGCCAAGGAACAAGCTACGAGCAGTACTTC. Its protein product is CASSQGTSYEQYF.

The J gene is TRBJ2-3, the V gene TRBV11-2, with D perhaps matching TRBD1 (6 bases). There are 15 residues in the CDR3. In germline, CDR1 is SGHAT, CDR2 FQNNGV. V was shortened by 4 bases and J by 0 bases, with 11 bases between the two germline ends. The CDR3 protein is CASSSGQSSTDTQYF. CDR3 nucleotide sequence: TGTGCCAGCAGCTCCGGACAGTCGAGCACAGATACGCAGTATTTT. The variable domain in full, with the rest retrieved from reference TRBV11-2 and TRBJ2-3, is EAGVAQSPRYKIIEKRQSVAFWCNPISGHATLYWYQQILGQGPKLLIQFQNNGVVDDSQLPKDRFSAERLKGVDSTLKIQPAKLEDSAVYLCASSSGQSSTDTQYFGPGTRLTVL.

This sequence joins TRBV5-4 and TRBJ2-5, with D possibly being TRBD1 or TRBD2 (5 bases each). Germline V gene sequence: CDR1 SGHNT, CDR2 YYREEE (reference sequence). The CDR3 has 13 residues. Trimming stripped 2 bases from V and 5 bases from J, with 10 bases between. CDR3 in DNA: TGTGCCAGCAGCTTCAGAGGGGAGGAGACCCAGTACTTC. This gives the protein CASSFRGEETQYF.